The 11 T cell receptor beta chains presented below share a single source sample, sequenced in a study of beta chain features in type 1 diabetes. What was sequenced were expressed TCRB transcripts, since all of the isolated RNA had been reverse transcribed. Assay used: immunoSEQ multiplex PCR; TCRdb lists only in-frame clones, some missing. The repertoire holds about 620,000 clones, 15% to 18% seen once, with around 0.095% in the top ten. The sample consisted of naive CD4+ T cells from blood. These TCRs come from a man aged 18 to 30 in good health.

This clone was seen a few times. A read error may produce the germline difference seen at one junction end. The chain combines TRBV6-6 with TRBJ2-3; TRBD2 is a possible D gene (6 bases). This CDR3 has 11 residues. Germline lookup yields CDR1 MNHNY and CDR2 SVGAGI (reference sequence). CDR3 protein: CASSPSRDCHF. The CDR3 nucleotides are TGTGCCAGCAGCCCTTCCCGGGACTGCCATTTT.

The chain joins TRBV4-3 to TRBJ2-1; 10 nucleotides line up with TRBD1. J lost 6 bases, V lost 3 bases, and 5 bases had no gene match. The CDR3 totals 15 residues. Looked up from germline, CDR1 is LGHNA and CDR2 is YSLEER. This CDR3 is CASSHSDRGSNEQFF. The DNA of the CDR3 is TGCGCCAGCAGCCATTCGGACAGGGGGTCCAATGAGCAGTTCTTC.

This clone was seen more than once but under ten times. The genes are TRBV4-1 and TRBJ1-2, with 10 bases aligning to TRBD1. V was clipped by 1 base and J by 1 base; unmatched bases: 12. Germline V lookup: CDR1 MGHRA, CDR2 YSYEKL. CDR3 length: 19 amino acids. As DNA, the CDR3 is TGCGCCAGCAGCCAAGGTGTGCTGGGACAGGGGCCTTTTAACTATGGCTACACCTTC. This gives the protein CASSQGVLGQGPFNYGYTF.

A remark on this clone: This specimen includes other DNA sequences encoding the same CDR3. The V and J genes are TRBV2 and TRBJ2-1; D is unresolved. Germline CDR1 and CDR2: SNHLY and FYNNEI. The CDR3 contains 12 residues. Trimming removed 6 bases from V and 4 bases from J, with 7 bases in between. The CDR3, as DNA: TGTGCCAGCAGGGGGTCTTACAATGAGCAGTTCTTC. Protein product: CASRGSYNEQFF.

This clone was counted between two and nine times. The CDR3 loop reads CASSSPQGLKNVLTF. In nucleotides, the CDR3 is TGTGCCAGCAGCTCACCACAAGGCTTGAAAAACGTCCTGACTTTC. V is TRBV9 and J is TRBJ2-6; D gene uncertain. CDR1 is SGDLS and CDR2 is YYNGEE in the germline V gene. The ends were cut back, 4 bases at V and 10 bases at J, with 18 bases in the middle. There are 15 residues in the CDR3.

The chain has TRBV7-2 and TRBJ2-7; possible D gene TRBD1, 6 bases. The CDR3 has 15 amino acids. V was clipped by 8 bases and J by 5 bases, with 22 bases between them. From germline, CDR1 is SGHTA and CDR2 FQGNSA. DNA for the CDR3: TGTGCCAGCGGGTCCATCTGGGGGCGAAACGACGAGCAGTACTTC. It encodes CASGSIWGRNDEQYF.

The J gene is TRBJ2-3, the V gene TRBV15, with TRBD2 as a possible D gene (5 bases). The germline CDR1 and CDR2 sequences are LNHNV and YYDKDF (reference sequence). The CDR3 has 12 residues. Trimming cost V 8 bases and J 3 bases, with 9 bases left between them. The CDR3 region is CATAGRTDTQYF. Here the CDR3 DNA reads TGTGCCACCGCGGGCAGAACAGATACGCAGTATTTT.

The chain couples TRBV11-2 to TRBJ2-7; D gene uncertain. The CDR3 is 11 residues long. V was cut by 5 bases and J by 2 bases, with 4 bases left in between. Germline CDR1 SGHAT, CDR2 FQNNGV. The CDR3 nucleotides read TGTGCCAGCAGCACTGCCTACGAGCAGTACTTC. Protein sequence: CASSTAYEQYF.

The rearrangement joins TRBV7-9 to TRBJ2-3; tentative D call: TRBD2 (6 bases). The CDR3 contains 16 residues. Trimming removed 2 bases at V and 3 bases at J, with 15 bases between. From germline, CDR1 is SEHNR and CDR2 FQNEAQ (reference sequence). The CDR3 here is CASSLQEARGTDTQYF. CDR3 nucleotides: TGTGCCAGCAGCTTACAGGAAGCCCGGGGGACAGATACGCAGTATTTT. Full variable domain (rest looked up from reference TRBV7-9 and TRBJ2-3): DTGVSQNPRHKITKRGQNVTFRCDPISEHNRLYWYRQTLGQGPEFLTYFQNEAQLEKSRLLSDRFSAERPKGSFSTLEIQRTEQGDSAMYLCASSLQEARGTDTQYFGPGTRLTVL.

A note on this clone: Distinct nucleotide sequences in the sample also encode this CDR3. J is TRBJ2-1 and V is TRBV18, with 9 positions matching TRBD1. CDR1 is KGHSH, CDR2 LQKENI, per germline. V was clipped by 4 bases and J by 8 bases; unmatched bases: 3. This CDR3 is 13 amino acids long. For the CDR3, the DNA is TGTGCCAGCTCACGGGACAGGGTCGATGAGCAGTTCTTC. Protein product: CASSRDRVDEQFF.

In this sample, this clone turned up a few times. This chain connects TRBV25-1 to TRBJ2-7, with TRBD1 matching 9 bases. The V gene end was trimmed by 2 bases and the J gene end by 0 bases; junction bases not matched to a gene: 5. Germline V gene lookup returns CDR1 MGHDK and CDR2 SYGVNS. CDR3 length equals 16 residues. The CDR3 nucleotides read TGTGCCAGCAGTGAAGGCGGGGGACAGGGCTCCTACGAGCAGTACTTC. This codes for CASSEGGGQGSYEQYF.